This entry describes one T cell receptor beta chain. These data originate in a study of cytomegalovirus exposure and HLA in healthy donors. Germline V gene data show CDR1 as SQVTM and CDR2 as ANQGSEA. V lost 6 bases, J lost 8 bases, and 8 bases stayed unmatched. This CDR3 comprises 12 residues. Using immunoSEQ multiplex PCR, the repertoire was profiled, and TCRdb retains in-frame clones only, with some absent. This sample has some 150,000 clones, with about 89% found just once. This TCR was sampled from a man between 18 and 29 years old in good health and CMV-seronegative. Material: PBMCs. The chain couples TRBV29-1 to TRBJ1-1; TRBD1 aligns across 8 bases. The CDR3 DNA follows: TGCAGCGTCGCGGACAGGGCTGGCGAAGCTTTCTTT. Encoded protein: CSVADRAGEAFF.